Below, 28 T cell receptor beta chains from the same sample are listed, as sequenced in a study of cytotoxic CD8 clonotypes in ibrutinib-treated CLL. The table came from immunoSEQ multiplex PCR; TCRdb's copy has only in-frame clones and leaves some out. The sample contains 52,000 or so clones, roughly 54% of which appear only once. The material was PBMCs, obtained at disease progression, from a patient treated with ibrutinib. Every receptor here comes from a human donor with chronic lymphocytic leukemia.

The chain uses TRBV5-1 and TRBJ2-7; TRBD1 aligns across 8 bases. After removal of 4 bases from V and 2 bases from J, the junction contained 11 bases not matched to a gene. The CDR3 consists of 16 residues. Germline V gene data show CDR1 as SGHRS and CDR2 as YFSETQ. The CDR3 is CASSPRQGTQPYEQYF. In DNA form, the CDR3 reads TGCGCCAGCAGCCCCAGACAGGGGACGCAACCCTACGAGCAGTACTTC.

This chain links TRBV21-1 with TRBJ1-1; TRBD1, as called in the table, went unchecked against the DNA. TRBV21-1 is tagged as a pseudogene. This CDR3 region has 14 residues. The CDR3 spells CASSRDRGRAEAFF. CDR3 DNA: TGTGCCAGCAGCCGGGACAGGGGACGCGCTGAAGCTTTCTTT.

This clone turned up a few times. The rearrangement links TRBV4-1 to TRBJ1-6, with TRBD1 identical over 10 bases. J lost 7 bases, V lost 5 bases, and 11 bases had no gene match. Germline V gene data show CDR1 as MGHRA and CDR2 as YSYEKL. The CDR3 covers 17 residues. CDR3 residues: CASSLPTGTGVNSPLHF. The CDR3 DNA reads TGCGCCAGCAGCTTACCGACCGGGACAGGGGTAAATTCACCCCTCCACTTT.

This clone turned up a few times. The rearrangement uses TRBV15 and TRBJ2-7, with D tentatively TRBD2 (5 bases). The CDR3 has 13 amino acids. V was cut by 0 bases and J by 6 bases, with 9 bases left in between. CDR1 is LNHNV and CDR2 is YYDKDF in the germline V gene (reference sequence). CDR3 amino acids: CATSRDRGSEQYF. CDR3 nucleotides: TGTGCCACCAGCAGAGATCGGGGTAGCGAGCAGTACTTC.

V usage is TRBV7-6 and J usage is TRBJ2-7, with TRBD1 matching over 10 bases. The ends lost 5 bases at V and 4 bases at J; junction bases unmatched: 5. This CDR3 comprises 14 residues. Germline V gene data show CDR1 as SGHVS and CDR2 as FNYEAQ. The CDR3 loop is CASSPRDRGYEQYF. In DNA form, the CDR3 reads TGTGCCAGCAGCCCCCGGGACAGGGGTTACGAGCAGTACTTC. The complete variable domain, with remaining parts taken from reference TRBV7-6 and TRBJ2-7, reads GAGVSQSPRYKVTKRGQDVALRCDPISGHVSLYWYRQALGQGPEFLTYFNYEAQQDKSGLPNDRFSAERPEGSISTLTIQRTEQRDSAMYRCASSPRDRGYEQYFGPGTRLTVT.

This clone was seen a handful of times. This chain joins TRBV7-9 and TRBJ2-1; 7 bases fit TRBD1. This CDR3 is built from 18 residues. CDR1 is SEHNR and CDR2 is FQNEAQ in the germline V gene (reference sequence). The V and J ends lost 0 bases and 2 bases, in that order; junction bases with no gene match: 10. CDR3 region: CASSLAPGRGGTYNEQFF. The CDR3 DNA follows: TGTGCCAGCAGCTTAGCGCCCGGCCGAGGGGGCACCTACAATGAGCAGTTCTTC.

This clone appeared a few times. This rearrangement joins TRBV4-2 to TRBJ1-2; D not certain. CDR3 length: 17 amino acids. Trimming took off 0 bases at V and 7 bases at J, with 21 bases between the two ends. Germline lookup yields CDR1 LGHNA and CDR2 YNFKEQ. CDR3: CASSQDDSGPNEGGYTF. In nucleotides, the CDR3 is TGTGCCAGCAGCCAAGATGACTCCGGGCCGAATGAGGGTGGCTACACCTTC.

The chain uses TRBV6-5 and TRBJ1-1; D is undetermined. The CDR3 has 13 residues. The germline CDR1 and CDR2 sequences are MNHEY and SVGAGI. Trimming shortened V by 6 bases and J by 0 bases, and 8 bases separated the two germline ends. The CDR3 sequence is CASSMTVNTEAFF. CDR3 nucleotide sequence: TGTGCCAGCAGCATGACGGTGAACACTGAAGCTTTCTTT.

This clone appeared once. The chain carries TRBV2 and TRBJ2-7; 11 positions agree with TRBD2. V was clipped by 0 bases and J by 5 bases; unmatched bases: 3. This CDR3 is built from 15 residues. Germline V gene sequence: CDR1 SNHLY, CDR2 FYNNEI. The CDR3 is CASSEATSGVNEQYF. The CDR3 region has the DNA TGTGCCAGCAGTGAAGCGACTAGCGGGGTAAACGAGCAGTACTTC.

The rearrangement uses TRBV20-1 and TRBJ1-2; D perhaps matches TRBD1 (6 bases). This CDR3 region has 11 residues. The V gene lost 7 bases and the J gene lost 0 bases, with 6 bases spanning the gap. Germline V gene sequence: CDR1 DFQATT, CDR2 SNEGSKA (reference sequence). The CDR3 nucleotides are TGCAGTGGGGACACTAACTATGGCTACACCTTC. Its protein is CSGDTNYGYTF.

This sequence joins TRBV6-5 and TRBJ2-7, with no clear D. Looked up from germline, CDR1 is MNHEY and CDR2 is SVGAGI. V was shortened by 0 bases and J by 3 bases, with 15 bases between the two germline ends. The CDR3 spans 16 residues. The CDR3 region is CASSYSPSGSGYEQYF. CDR3 bases: TGTGCCAGCAGTTACTCTCCGTCGGGCTCAGGCTACGAGCAGTACTTC.

The chain links TRBV7-9 to TRBJ1-2; 10 bases fit TRBD1. The length of the CDR3 is 14 residues. The V segment lost 4 bases and the J segment 8 bases; nucleotides outside the gene matches: 7. The V gene's germline CDR1 is SEHNR and CDR2 FQNEAQ (reference sequence). CDR3 in DNA: TGTGCCAGCAGCTCCGGGACAGGGGTTCGGGGCTACACCTTC. This translates into CASSSGTGVRGYTF.

The V call is TRBV6-5, the J call TRBJ1-1, with 8 positions matching TRBD1. The germline gives CDR1 MNHEY, CDR2 SVGAGI. V shed 6 bases and J 4 bases; nucleotides not matched to a gene: 7. The CDR3 is made up of 14 amino acids. The CDR3 spells CASRGQGGGTEAFF. Here the CDR3 DNA reads TGTGCCAGCAGAGGACAGGGTGGAGGCACTGAAGCTTTCTTT.

This clone came up once. CDR3 DNA: TGTGCCAGCAGCTTAGATAGGGGGGGTAGATCCTACAATGAGCAGTTCTTC. Protein product: CASSLDRGGRSYNEQFF. The gene calls are TRBV11-2 and TRBJ2-1; a possible D gene is TRBD2 (7 bases). The CDR3 contains 17 residues. Germline V gene data show CDR1 as SGHAT and CDR2 as FQNNGV. V was clipped by 0 bases and J by 1 base, with 13 bases between them.

This chain links TRBV7-6 with TRBJ2-7, with D possibly being TRBD2 (6 bases). V lost 6 bases to trimming and J lost 0 bases, with 21 bases between them. This CDR3 has 17 residues. Germline V lookup: CDR1 SGHVS, CDR2 FNYEAQ. The CDR3 DNA follows: TGTGCCAGCAGTATTAGCGGTGGCACAGACCCCTCCTACGAGCAGTACTTC. Translation: CASSISGGTDPSYEQYF.

This clone occurred a few times. The V call is TRBV11-2, the J call TRBJ2-7; TRBD1 agrees at 9 bases. V lost 6 bases to trimming and J lost 0 bases; unmatched junction nucleotides: 9. The CDR3 totals 16 residues. The germline V gene encodes CDR1 SGHAT and CDR2 FQNNGV. CDR3 sequence reads: CASSSSGTGNSYEQYF. In DNA, the CDR3 is TGTGCCAGCAGTTCATCCGGGACAGGGAACTCCTACGAGCAGTACTTC. Filled out from reference TRBV11-2 and TRBJ2-7, the complete variable domain reads EAGVAQSPRYKIIEKRQSVAFWCNPISGHATLYWYQQILGQGPKLLIQFQNNGVVDDSQLPKDRFSAERLKGVDSTLKIQPAKLEDSAVYLCASSSSGTGNSYEQYFGPGTRLTVT.

This chain connects TRBV4-1 to TRBJ1-1, with D perhaps matching TRBD1 (6 bases). The V gene lost 0 bases and the J gene lost 10 bases, with 18 bases spanning the gap. CDR1 MGHRA and CDR2 YSYEKL come from the germline V gene. This CDR3 is 15 amino acids long. In DNA form, the CDR3 reads TGCGCCAGCAGCCAAGACCTGGCGCAGGGGCGGGCAGCTTTCTTT. Protein: CASSQDLAQGRAAFF.

The chain has TRBV4-1 and TRBJ1-5; 7 nucleotides agree with TRBD1. The germline V gene has CDR1 MGHRA and CDR2 YSYEKL. The CDR3 extends over 14 amino acids. Trimming cost V 1 base and J 7 bases; bases outside gene matches: 4. The CDR3 loop is CASSQGTGVQPQHF. CDR3 DNA: TGCGCCAGCAGCCAAGGAACAGGGGTCCAGCCCCAGCATTTT.

The chain carries TRBV6-1 and TRBJ2-3; the match to TRBD1 covers 8 bases. CDR3 size: 14 residues. Trimming at V came to 3 bases and at J to 6 bases, leaving 5 bases not matched to a gene. Germline CDR1 reads MNHNS; CDR2 reads SASEGT. CDR3 protein: CASSESGGFDTQYF. Written as DNA, the CDR3 is TGTGCCAGCAGTGAGTCAGGGGGCTTCGATACGCAGTATTTT.

A single count supports this clone. The chain is built from TRBV7-9 and TRBJ2-1, with 7 bases lining up with TRBD1. CDR1 and CDR2 from the germline V gene are SEHNR and FQNEAQ (reference sequence). This CDR3 spans 15 amino acids. J gave up 7 bases and V 1 base, and 7 bases lay outside the gene matches. The CDR3 DNA follows: TGTGCCAGCAGCTTAGGGCAGGGGGTATGGAATGAGCAGTTCTTC. Its protein product is CASSLGQGVWNEQFF.

The chain carries TRBV19 and TRBJ1-3; TRBD1 might be the D (6 bases). Germline-derived CDR1 and CDR2 are LNHDA and SQIVND (reference sequence). The CDR3 has 14 residues. Trimming left V 7 bases short and J 9 bases short, with 19 bases between. CDR3 protein: CASIPFVGGSTIYF. The CDR3 DNA reads as TGTGCCAGTATCCCTTTTGTCGGGGGCAGCACCATATATTTT.

This clone came up a few times. This chain's CDR3 is CASSLAGADTQYF. The DNA of the CDR3 is TGCGCCAGCAGCTTGGCGGGCGCAGATACGCAGTATTTT. The V call is TRBV5-1, the J call TRBJ2-3, with no clear D. The germline gives CDR1 SGHRS, CDR2 YFSETQ. Trimming stripped 0 bases from V and 4 bases from J, with 6 bases between. The CDR3 is 13 residues long.

This clone was seen just once. The J gene is TRBJ2-1, the V gene TRBV19; TRBD1 might be the D (6 bases). Deletions cut 2 bases from V and 3 bases from J, with 11 bases between. Germline V gene data show CDR1 as LNHDA and CDR2 as SQIVND (reference sequence). CDR3 size: 15 residues. The CDR3 sequence is CASSISDRYYNEQFF. Written as DNA, the CDR3 is TGTGCCAGTAGTATATCCGACAGGTACTACAATGAGCAGTTCTTC.

The gene calls are TRBV30 and TRBJ2-7, with 9 bases aligning to TRBD1. Per germline, CDR1 GTSNPN and CDR2 SVGIG (reference sequence). The CDR3 covers 14 residues. Trimming took 2 bases from V and 2 from J; bases not matched to a gene: 4. The chain's CDR3 is CAWSLGQGAYEQYF. CDR3 sequence (DNA): TGTGCCTGGAGTTTGGGACAGGGAGCCTACGAGCAGTACTTC.

The CDR3 DNA reads TGCGCCAGCAGCTTGAGTTCCGGAGAGCAGCCCCAGCATTTT. Its translation: CASSLSSGEQPQHF. The chain employs TRBV5-1 and TRBJ1-5; D is undetermined. The CDR3 is 14 amino acids. Germline V gene data show CDR1 as SGHRS and CDR2 as YFSETQ. Trimming cost V 1 base and J 7 bases, with 12 bases left between them.

This clone was detected a few times. This chain joins TRBV25-1 and TRBJ2-2; D gene uncertain. Germline CDR1 and CDR2: MGHDK and SYGVNS. The V end lost 8 bases, the J end lost 4 bases, and 8 bases lay between the germline ends. The length of the CDR3 is 12 residues. This CDR3 is CASQFFTGELFF. The CDR3 region has the DNA TGTGCCAGCCAGTTTTTCACCGGGGAGCTGTTTTTT.

V and J are TRBV6-6 and TRBJ1-3; TRBD1 agrees at 7 bases. The CDR3 runs 12 residues. The junction had 1 base not matched to a gene; V was cut back by 9 bases and J by 2 bases. Germline V gene lookup returns CDR1 MNHNY and CDR2 SVGAGI (reference sequence). The CDR3 DNA is TGTGCCAGTACAGGGGCTGGAAACACCATATATTTT. Its translation: CASTGAGNTIYF.

The chain uses TRBV10-3 and TRBJ2-2; maybe TRBD1 (6 bases). This CDR3 region has 13 residues. Germline values: CDR1 ENHRY, CDR2 SYGVKD. Between the trimmed V and J ends, which lost 6 bases and 6 bases, there was a span of 11 bases. CDR3 DNA sequence: TGTGCCATCAGCACTGACAGGTCCGGGGAGCTGTTTTTT. This gives the protein CAISTDRSGELFF.